This entry is about one T cell receptor beta chain. The antigen is unknown. The data originate from a study of human T cells and chemical hapten exposure. General study points: Expanded TCRs grouped into significantly more large CDR3 similarity clusters than controls produced.

Time point indicated: patch test 1, 2 weeks after DPC sensitization. Treatment here: therapeutic diphenylcyclopropenone sensitization with weekly scalp DPC. Per the germline V gene, CDR1 is SNHLY and CDR2 is FYNNEI. Trimming pared 7 bases from V and 0 bases from J, leaving 9 bases between. This CDR3 has 14 residues. TCRdb recomputed calls from the RACE reads with MiXCR, one row per CDR3 protein. The data contain over 14,000 distinct CDR3 sequences, roughly 15% of them seen just once; the ten biggest clones take up around 6.7%. This sequence was found in a woman under 40 with alopecia areata. Some clones in this sample may be carry-over from other donors' samples. The V and J genes are TRBV2 and TRBJ1-4, with D unresolved. The source material was whole blood, sampled in connection with sensitization to the hapten diphenylcyclopropenone (DPC). In nucleotides, the CDR3 is TGTGCCAGCACAAACACCGCAACTAATGAAAAACTGTTTTTT. Its protein is CASTNTATNEKLFF.